The entry that follows covers one T cell receptor (beta chain) sequence. The data were taken from a study of shared clonotypes between healthy human individuals. The method was immunoSEQ multiplex PCR; TCRdb's version includes in-frame clones alone and lacks a portion of them. The sample yields more than 450,000 clones, about four fifths seen once. The sequenced sample was PBMCs. The TCR comes from a woman between 35 and 50 years old in good health. Some clones in this sample may be carry-over from other donors' samples.

This chain's CDR3 is CASSLAGGGPDTQYF. As DNA, the CDR3 is TGTGCCAGCAGCTTAGCGGGGGGTGGGCCAGATACGCAGTATTTT. This chain links TRBV7-2 with TRBJ2-3; D may be TRBD2 (6 bases). Germline CDR1 reads SGHTA; CDR2 reads FQGNSA. The CDR3 totals 15 residues. Trimming removed 0 bases at V and 4 bases at J, with 11 bases between.